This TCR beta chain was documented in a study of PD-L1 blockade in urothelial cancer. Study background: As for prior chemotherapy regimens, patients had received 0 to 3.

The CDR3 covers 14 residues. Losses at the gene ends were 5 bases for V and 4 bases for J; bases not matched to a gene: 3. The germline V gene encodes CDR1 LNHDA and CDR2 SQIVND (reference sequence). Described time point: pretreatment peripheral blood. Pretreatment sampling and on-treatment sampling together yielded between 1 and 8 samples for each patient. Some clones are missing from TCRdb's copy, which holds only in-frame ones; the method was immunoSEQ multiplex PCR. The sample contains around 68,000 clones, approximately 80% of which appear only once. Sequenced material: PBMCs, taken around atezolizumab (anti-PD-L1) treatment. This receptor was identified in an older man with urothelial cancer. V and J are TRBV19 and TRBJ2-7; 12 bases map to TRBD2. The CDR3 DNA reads TGTGCCAGTAGTCCCGGGACTAGCGGGTACGAGCAGTACTTC. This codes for CASSPGTSGYEQYF.